This T cell receptor beta chain appears in the sequencing data of a study of OX40 agonist ivuxolimab in advanced cancers. Study at large: Every 2 weeks, patients got intravenous ivuxolimab at one of six dose levels (0.01-10 mg/kg). Whole-study findings and limits: The mean number of expanded clones was higher in CD8+ T cells than in CD4+.

This clone has more than one count but fewer than ten. What it binds is not known. Libraries were prepared by immunoSEQ multiplex PCR; TCRdb keeps only in-frame clonotypes and omits some of them. The repertoire includes fewer than 30,000 clones, 88% of them detected once, and around 31% sits in the top ten. Patients were ruled out by autoimmune disease history or systemic immunosuppression. Blood specimens came from baseline, cycle 4 day 1, and cycle 7 day 1. This CDR3 region has 15 residues. CDR1 and CDR2 from the germline V gene are SGHRS and YFSETQ. J gave up 5 bases and V 4 bases, and 7 bases lay outside the gene matches.

The starting material was CD4+ or CD8+ T cells sorted from blood, obtained in a trial of the OX40 agonist ivuxolimab. The clonotype comes from an adult with an advanced solid tumor such as melanoma, head and neck, liver or kidney cancer. The rearrangement uses TRBV5-1 and TRBJ2-2; TRBD2 matches 8 bases. The CDR3 DNA reads as TGCGCCAGCAGCATTAGCGGGGAGCTTACCGGGGAGCTGTTTTTT. It specifies CASSISGELTGELFF.